The subject of this entry is one TCR beta chain. The germline V gene has CDR1 SEHNR and CDR2 FQNEAQ (reference sequence). Trimming pared 4 bases from V and 7 bases from J, leaving 8 bases between. The CDR3 spans 11 residues. This record belongs to a study of blood T cell repertoires in COVID-19. The repertoire was sequenced with immunoSEQ multiplex PCR; TCRdb's copy has only in-frame clones and lacks some. The top ten hold just under 6.5% of the sample, which has more than 300,000 clones, approximately 87% seen once. Sequenced input: peripheral blood. The clonotype originates from a woman between 45 and 60 years old with COVID-19, enrolled during active disease. The chain links TRBV7-9 to TRBJ2-7; perhaps TRBD1 as D (5 bases). CDR3 sequence (DNA): TGTGCCAGCAGCTCAAAGGGGGAGCAGTACTTC. As protein: CASSSKGEQYF.